This TCR beta chain was captured in a study of T-cell memory formation after mild COVID-19. Study in general: Largely, TCR clusters stayed within a single donor.

TCRdb passed the 5' RACE reads through MiXCR, listing each CDR3 protein once. The sample has approximately 500,000 distinct CDR3 sequences, roughly 25% seen once. Findings and limits, study-wide: Researchers could not confirm that second-wave clones peaking on day 37 targeted SARS-CoV-2. While clones contracting from day 15 to 85 were balanced between CD4 and CD8, later expanders leaned CD4+.

V was pared by 3 bases and J by 4 bases, with 5 bases of the junction left unmatched. This CDR3 is 15 amino acids long. Note on this clonotype: Its antigen is as yet unknown.

The source of this sequence is an adult woman who had mild COVID-19 (a few samples of this study predate the infection). Cell type and time point are not known. The chain combines TRBV12-3 or TRBV12-4 with TRBJ1-1, with 10 positions matching TRBD1. The specimen sequenced was PBMCs or a T cell subset sorted from them (not recorded which). CDR3 DNA: TGTGCCAGCAGTTTGACAGGGGGCTCGGGCACTGAAGCTTTCTTT. Protein sequence: CASSLTGGSGTEAFF.